A selection of T cell receptor beta chains follows, all from one sample in a study of blood T cell repertoires in COVID-19. TCRdb's table, derived via immunoSEQ multiplex PCR, lists solely in-frame clones and lacks some. Here the sample spans over 75,000 clones, around 80% being singletons. Sequenced material: peripheral blood. These TCRs come from a man in his 70s with acute or convalescent COVID-19. The CDR3 runs from the conserved cysteine through the conserved F or W. The order of the fields is D gene, J gene, clone size, V gene, CDR3 DNA, CDR3 protein. A D gene is named only where the DNA matches it firmly. Clone size is not always given. Where it is, it says once, few, many or a class for expanded clones.

>NA|TRBJ2-1|NA|TRBV7-9
TGTGCCAGCAGCTTAGACTGGGCCGACGGGCAGTTCTTC
CASSLDWADGQFF
>TRBD1|TRBJ1-1|NA|TRBV19
TGTGCCAGTAGTTCGCCCGGGACAGGGAACACTGAAGCTTTCTTT
CASSSPGTGNTEAFF
>TRBD1|TRBJ1-5|once|TRBV28
TGTGCCAGCAGCCGGGGGGACAGGGGATACAATCAGCCCCAGCATTTT
CASSRGDRGYNQPQHF
>NA|TRBJ1-2|NA|TRBV12-3/TRBV12-4
TGTGCCACAACCCCCGTAACAGGGCTCGGCTACACCTTC
CATTPVTGLGYTF
>NA|TRBJ1-3|NA|TRBV6-5
TGTGCCAGCAGTTCGGGGTTACCCTCTGGAAACACCATATATTTT
CASSSGLPSGNTIYF
>TRBD2|TRBJ2-2|NA|TRBV9
TGTGCCAGCAGCGCGGGACTACCCAACACCGGGGAGCTGTTTTTT
CASSAGLPNTGELFF
>NA|TRBJ1-5|NA|TRBV19
TGTGCCAGTAGTGCCGCCCCCGCGGGGAGGCCAAAGAATCAGCCCCAGCATTTT
CASSAAPAGRPKNQPQHF
>TRBD1|TRBJ1-5|NA|TRBV6-6
TGTGCCAGCAGCCAGGGGGCGGGACAGCCCCAGCATTTT
CASSQGAGQPQHF
>NA|TRBJ1-5|NA|TRBV20-1
TGCAGTGCTAGTAAGGGAAACAGGAATCAGCCCCAGCATTTT
CSASKGNRNQPQHF
>NA|TRBJ1-2|NA|TRBV24-1
TGTGCCACCAGTGATTCGACTGGAGGCTATGGCTACACCTTC
CATSDSTGGYGYTF
>TRBD1|TRBJ1-1|NA|TRBV5-4
TGTGCCAGTGGACAGGGGGCCACTGAAGCTTTCTTT
CASGQGATEAFF
>TRBD1|TRBJ2-7|once|TRBV6-5
TGTGCCAGCAGTTACTCTAAGGGGACAGGGAACGAGCAGTACTTC
CASSYSKGTGNEQYF
>NA|TRBJ2-1|NA|TRBV24-1
TGTGCCACCAGTGATTTCCTACAGACGTACTCCTACAATGAGCAGTTCTTC
CATSDFLQTYSYNEQFF
>TRBD1|TRBJ1-1|once|TRBV5-4
TGTGCCAGCAGCTTAGGGCGACAGGGGAACACTGAAGCTTTCTTT
CASSLGRQGNTEAFF
>TRBD2|TRBJ2-3|once|TRBV4-2
TGTGCCAGCAGCCCCGGACTAGCGGCAAGCACAGATACGCAGTATTTT
CASSPGLAASTDTQYF
>TRBD1|TRBJ2-6|NA|TRBV19
TGTGCCAGTAGTTTCCAGACAGGGACCTCTGGGGCCAACGTCCTGACTTTC
CASSFQTGTSGANVLTF
>NA|TRBJ1-3|NA|TRBV27
TGTGCCAGCAGTGGGGGACTTGGAAACACCATATATTTT
CASSGGLGNTIYF
>TRBD2|TRBJ2-2|NA|TRBV7-3
TGTGCCAGCAGCACCAACCCTCTAGCGGGAGGGAACACCGGGGAGCTGTTTTTT
CASSTNPLAGGNTGELFF
>TRBD1|TRBJ1-1|NA|TRBV5-1
TGCGCCAGCAGCTTGCAGGGGGGCCATATGAACACTGAAGCTTTCTTT
CASSLQGGHMNTEAFF
>NA|TRBJ1-4|once|TRBV28
TGTGCCAGCAACAAGGGGGGGGCGCGTTTTGAAAAACTGTTTTTT
CASNKGGARFEKLFF
>TRBD2|TRBJ2-2|NA|TRBV7-3
TGTGCCAGCAGCTTAAAGCTTGGGGCGGGAGGGCCCGTAACCGGGGAGCTGTTTTTT
CASSLKLGAGGPVTGELFF
>NA|TRBJ2-1|few|TRBV6-4
TGTGCCACCAAAGGGGGAAACTACAATGAGCAGTTCTTC
CATKGGNYNEQFF
>NA|TRBJ1-2|NA|TRBV30
TGTGCCTGCCCGACTAGGGGCCTCTGGGCCGGCTACACCTTC
CACPTRGLWAGYTF
>TRBD1|TRBJ2-2|NA|TRBV18
TGTGCCAGCTCACCACCAGGACAGGCCACCGGGGAGCTGTTTTTT
CASSPPGQATGELFF
>NA|TRBJ2-2|NA|TRBV7-2
TGTGCCAGCAGCTTATTAAACACCGGGGAGCTGTTTTTT
CASSLLNTGELFF
>TRBD2|TRBJ2-1|NA|TRBV5-1
TGCGCCAGCAGCTTGAGGGCTAGCGGGACCCACAATGAGCAGTTCTTC
CASSLRASGTHNEQFF
>NA|TRBJ2-2|NA|TRBV10-3
TGTGCCATCAGCGCGACAGGAACCGGGGAGCTGTTTTTT
CAISATGTGELFF
>TRBD1|TRBJ2-7|NA|TRBV3-1/TRBV3-2
TGTGCCAGCAGCCGAACCTGGGACAGCTACGAGCAGTACTTC
CASSRTWDSYEQYF
>TRBD1|TRBJ2-1|NA|TRBV11-3
TGTGCCAGCAGCGACAGGGTCAAATCCTACAATGAGCAGTTCTTC
CASSDRVKSYNEQFF
>TRBD2|TRBJ2-2|few|TRBV27
TGTGCCAGCACATCCTCTTGGCGGGGGACCGGGGAGCTGTTTTTT
CASTSSWRGTGELFF
>NA|TRBJ1-1|once|TRBV4-3
TGCGCCAGCAGCCCATCGTATACCGGGATGACTGAAGCTTTCTTT
CASSPSYTGMTEAFF
>NA|TRBJ1-2|few|TRBV7-8
TGTGCCAGCAGCCTGAGCGCATTTGGGGAGAGCGGCTACACCTTC
CASSLSAFGESGYTF
>NA|TRBJ2-3|NA|TRBV4-1
TGCGCCAGCAGCTCCCTCGGACTATCCACAGATACGCAGTATTTT
CASSSLGLSTDTQYF
>NA|TRBJ1-1|NA|TRBV6-5
TGTGCCAGCAGCTTATCTCGAGGGAGCACTGAAGCTTTCTTT
CASSLSRGSTEAFF
>NA|TRBJ2-3|NA|TRBV10-3
TGTGCCATCAATCACCCTACCGAGGCTGCAGATACGCAGTATTTT
CAINHPTEAADTQYF
>NA|TRBJ2-2|NA|TRBV2
TGTGCCAGCAGTGTCCGGACACACACCGGGGAGCTGTTTTTT
CASSVRTHTGELFF
>TRBD2|TRBJ2-2|NA|TRBV9
TGTGCCAGCAGCACCTCGGACCTAGCGGGAGTGCACGGGGAGCTGTTTTTT
CASSTSDLAGVHGELFF
>NA|TRBJ2-2|NA|TRBV4-2
TGTGCCAGCAGCCAAGGTGTAGCGGAAAACACCGGGGAGCTGTTTTTT
CASSQGVAENTGELFF
>TRBD1|TRBJ1-2|NA|TRBV7-9
TGTGCCAGCAGCTTAGGGAACGGACAGGATAACTATGGCTACACCTTC
CASSLGNGQDNYGYTF
>TRBD1|TRBJ1-4|NA|TRBV18
TGTGCCAGCTCACCACGGACAGGGAGTGAATCTAATGAAAAACTGTTTTTT
CASSPRTGSESNEKLFF
>NA|TRBJ2-1|NA|TRBV3-1/TRBV3-2
TGTGCCAGCACCCAACCCCCACTCAATGAGCAGTTCTTC
CASTQPPLNEQFF
>TRBD2|TRBJ2-7|NA|TRBV7-8
TGTGCCAGCAGCTTGGCGGGAGGGCTCTACGAGCAGTACTTC
CASSLAGGLYEQYF
>TRBD1|TRBJ1-2|NA|TRBV28
TGTGCCAGCAGTCTTCAACCGGGACAGGGGAGGAATGGCTACACCTTC
CASSLQPGQGRNGYTF
>TRBD2|TRBJ2-7|few|TRBV10-3
TGTGCCATCAGTTTCGGGACTAGTTCCTACGAGCAGTACTTC
CAISFGTSSYEQYF
>NA|TRBJ2-5|once|TRBV5-5
TGTGCCAGCAGTCCCGATATCCGCGGAGCCCAGGAGACCCAGTACTTC
CASSPDIRGAQETQYF
>NA|TRBJ1-3|few|TRBV7-9
TGTGCCAGCAGCAGAGTCGGAAACACCATATATTTT
CASSRVGNTIYF
>NA|TRBJ2-1|NA|TRBV11-2
TGTGCCAGCAGCCCCCTAGGCCCACAGGCGCAGTTCTTC
CASSPLGPQAQFF
>NA|TRBJ1-1|NA|TRBV7-2
TGTGCCAGCAGCTTAGGGTGGATGACTGGGACTGAAGCTTTCTTT
CASSLGWMTGTEAFF